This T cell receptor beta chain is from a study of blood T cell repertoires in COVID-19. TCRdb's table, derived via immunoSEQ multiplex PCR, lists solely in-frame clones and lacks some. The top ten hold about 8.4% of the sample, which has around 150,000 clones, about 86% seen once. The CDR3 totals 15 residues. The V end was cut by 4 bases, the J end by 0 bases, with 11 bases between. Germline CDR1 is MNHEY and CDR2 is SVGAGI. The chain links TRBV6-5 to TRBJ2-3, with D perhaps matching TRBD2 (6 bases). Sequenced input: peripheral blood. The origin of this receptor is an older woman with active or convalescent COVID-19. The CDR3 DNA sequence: TGTGCCAGCAGTTTTGGGGGGACTAGCACAGATACGCAGTATTTT. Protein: CASSFGGTSTDTQYF.